The sequence of this TCR beta chain was determined in a study of metastatic and nonmetastatic thyroid tumors. Study as a whole: Repertoires of blood and of tissue (tumor or nodule) from malignant and benign thyroid patients were compared.

Study-level results: It was reportedly found that TCR beta diversity was significantly higher in malignant thyroid tumors than in benign nodules, a difference seen in both blood and tumor samples.

Trimming cost V 3 bases and J 5 bases, with 13 bases left between them. The CDR3 runs to 13 residues. Germline V lookup: CDR1 SQVTM, CDR2 ANQGSEA. Every patient underwent thyroid surgery untreated. Original analysis: In papillary thyroid cancer, a distant-metastasis classifier was built using CDR3 differences across clinicopathological groups. MiXCR was used by TCRdb to re-call the PCR reads. TCRdb's processing, not the study's, gives the V and J calls here. The sample yields 60,000 to 75,000 clones, approximately 4% seen once. At least ten counts were recorded for this clone. The antigen remains unidentified.

The sequencing input was blood. The chain links TRBV29-1 to TRBJ2-5; TRBD2 is a possible D gene (6 bases). The receptor was derived from a female donor with papillary thyroid cancer or a benign thyroid nodule (not recorded which). Some clones in this sample may be carry-over from other donors' samples. CDR3 amino acids: CSVDSGGTETQYF. The DNA of the CDR3 is TGCAGCGTTGATAGTGGGGGGACGGAGACCCAGTACTTC.